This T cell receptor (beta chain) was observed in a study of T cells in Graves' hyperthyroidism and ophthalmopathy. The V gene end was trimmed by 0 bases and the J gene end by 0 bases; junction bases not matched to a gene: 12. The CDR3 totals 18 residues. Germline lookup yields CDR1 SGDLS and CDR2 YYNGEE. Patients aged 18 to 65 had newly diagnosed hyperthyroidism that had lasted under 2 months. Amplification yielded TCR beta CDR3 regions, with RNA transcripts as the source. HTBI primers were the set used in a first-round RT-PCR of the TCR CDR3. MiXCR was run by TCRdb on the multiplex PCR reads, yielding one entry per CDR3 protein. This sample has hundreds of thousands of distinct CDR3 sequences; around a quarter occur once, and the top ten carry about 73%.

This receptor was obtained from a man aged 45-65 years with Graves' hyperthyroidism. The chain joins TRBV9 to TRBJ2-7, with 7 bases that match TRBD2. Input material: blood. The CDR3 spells CASSVGASGTFSSYEQYF. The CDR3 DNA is TGTGCCAGCAGCGTAGGCGCTAGCGGCACCTTTTCCTCCTACGAGCAGTACTTC.